These 2 T cell receptor beta chains were sequenced from one sample in a study of T cells in women clearing cervical HPV infection. Here immunoSEQ multiplex PCR was the method, and the copy in TCRdb shows in-frame clones only, minus some. The table gives fewer than 35,000 clones; the top ten clones make up more than 4% of it. The specimen was blood buffy coat. The receptor set was obtained from a woman aged 18 to 75 with a cervical HPV16 infection that either progressed to CIN3+ or cleared (not recorded which).

Comments on this clone: The read finishes 3 residues shy of the CDR3 end, and the germline J gene is used to complete it. The chain recombines TRBV19 with TRBJ2-7; 9 nucleotides match TRBD1. The CDR3 has 15 residues. The ends lost 7 bases at V and 1 base at J; junction bases unmatched: 8. The germline CDR1 and CDR2 sequences are LNHDA and SQIVND (reference sequence). CDR3 residues: CASTRQGGSSYEQYF. The CDR3 DNA, read in part, is TGTGCCAGTACCCGACAGGGGGGGTCGTCCTACGAG.

As concerns this clone: The DNA ends 3 residues before the CDR3 does, and the rest of the CDR3 is filled in from the germline J gene. The chain has TRBV5-1 and TRBJ1-6; a weak D match, TRBD1 (6 bases). Between the trimmed V and J ends, which lost 4 bases and 11 bases, there was a span of 13 bases. This CDR3 is built from 13 residues. Germline values: CDR1 SGHRS, CDR2 YFSETQ. Incomplete CDR3 DNA: TGCGCCAGCAGCCCGACAGGAGGGGCACCC. This gives the protein CASSPTGGAP. The full CDR3 protein is CASSPTGGAPLHF. The full variable domain, completed using reference TRBV5-1 and TRBJ1-6, is KAGVTQTPRYLIKTRGQQVTLSCSPISGHRSVSWYQQTPGQGLQFLFEYFSETQRNKGNFPGRFSGRQFSNSRSEMNVSTLELGDSALYLCASSPTGGAPLHFGNGTRLTVT.